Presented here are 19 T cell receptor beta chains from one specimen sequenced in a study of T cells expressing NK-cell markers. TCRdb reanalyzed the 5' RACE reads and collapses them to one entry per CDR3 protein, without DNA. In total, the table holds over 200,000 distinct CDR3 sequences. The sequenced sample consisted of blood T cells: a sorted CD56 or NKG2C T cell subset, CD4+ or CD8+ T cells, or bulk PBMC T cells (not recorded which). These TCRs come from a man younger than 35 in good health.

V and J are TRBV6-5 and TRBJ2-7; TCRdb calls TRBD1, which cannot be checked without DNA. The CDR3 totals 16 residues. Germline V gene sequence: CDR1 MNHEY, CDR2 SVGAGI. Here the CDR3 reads CASSYSSGTGLYEQYF.

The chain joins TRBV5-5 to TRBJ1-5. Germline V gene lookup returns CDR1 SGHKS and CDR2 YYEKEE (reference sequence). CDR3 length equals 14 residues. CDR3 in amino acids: CASSLEAQGPTQHF.

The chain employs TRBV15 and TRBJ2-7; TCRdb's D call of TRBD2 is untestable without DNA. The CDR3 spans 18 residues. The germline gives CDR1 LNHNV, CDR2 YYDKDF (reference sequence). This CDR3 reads CATSRDLILAGTRYEQYF.

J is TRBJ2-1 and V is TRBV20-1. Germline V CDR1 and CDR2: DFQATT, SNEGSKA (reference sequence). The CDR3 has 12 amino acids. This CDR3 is CSAIDRYNEQFF.

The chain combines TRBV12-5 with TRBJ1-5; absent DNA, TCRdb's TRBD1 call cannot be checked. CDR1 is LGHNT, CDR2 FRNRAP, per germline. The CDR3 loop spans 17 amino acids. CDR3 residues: CASGLVLGQSVNQPQHF.

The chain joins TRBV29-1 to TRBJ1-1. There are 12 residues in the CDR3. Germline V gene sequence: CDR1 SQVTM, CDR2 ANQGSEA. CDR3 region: CSVESGWTEAFF.

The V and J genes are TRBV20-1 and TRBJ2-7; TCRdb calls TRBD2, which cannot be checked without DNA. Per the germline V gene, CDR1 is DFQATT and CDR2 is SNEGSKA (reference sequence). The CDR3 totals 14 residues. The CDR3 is CSARTSGSRGEQYF.

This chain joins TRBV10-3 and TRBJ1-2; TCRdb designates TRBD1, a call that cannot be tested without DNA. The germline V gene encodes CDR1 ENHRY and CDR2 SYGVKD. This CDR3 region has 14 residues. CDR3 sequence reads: CATGSGQVGYGYTF.

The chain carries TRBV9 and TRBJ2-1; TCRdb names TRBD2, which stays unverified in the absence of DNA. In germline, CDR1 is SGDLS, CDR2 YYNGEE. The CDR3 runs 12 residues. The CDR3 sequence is CASSVRENEQFF. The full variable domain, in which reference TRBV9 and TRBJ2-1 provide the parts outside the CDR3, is DSGVTQTPKHLITATGQRVTLRCSPRSGDLSVYWYQQSLDQGLQFLIQYYNGEERAKGNILERFSAQQFPDLHSELNLSSLELGDSALYFCASSVRENEQFFGPGTRLTVL.

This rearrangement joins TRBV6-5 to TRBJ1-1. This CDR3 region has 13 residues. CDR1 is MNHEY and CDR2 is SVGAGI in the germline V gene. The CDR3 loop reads CASSYGSSTEAFF.

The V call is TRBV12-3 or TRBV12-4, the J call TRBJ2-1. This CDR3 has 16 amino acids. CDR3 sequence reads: CASSRQTGSSYNEQFF.

Here the CDR3 reads CASSFQGLAGGLPYEQYF. V is TRBV6-2 or TRBV6-3 and J is TRBJ2-7; lacking DNA, the TRBD2 call made by TCRdb goes unchecked. This CDR3 has 18 amino acids. The germline V gene encodes CDR1 MNHEY and CDR2 SVGEGT.

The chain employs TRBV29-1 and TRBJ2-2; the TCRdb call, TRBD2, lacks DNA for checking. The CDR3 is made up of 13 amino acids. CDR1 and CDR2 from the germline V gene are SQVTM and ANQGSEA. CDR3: CSVSGGNAGELFF.

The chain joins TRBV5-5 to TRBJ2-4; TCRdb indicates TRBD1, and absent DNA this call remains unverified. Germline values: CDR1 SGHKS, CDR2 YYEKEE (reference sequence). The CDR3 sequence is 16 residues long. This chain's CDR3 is CASSSGAIQGKNIQYF.

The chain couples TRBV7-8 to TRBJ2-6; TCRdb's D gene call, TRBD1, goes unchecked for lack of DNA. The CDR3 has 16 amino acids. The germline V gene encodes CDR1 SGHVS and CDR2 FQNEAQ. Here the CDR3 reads CASSLTGRSGANVLTF.

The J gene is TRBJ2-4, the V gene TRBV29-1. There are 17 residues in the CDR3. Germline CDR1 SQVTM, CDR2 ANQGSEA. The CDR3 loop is CSVESLGMGIERNIQYF. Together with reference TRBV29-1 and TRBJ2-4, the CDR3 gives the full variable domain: SAVISQKPSRDICQRGTSLTIQCQVDSQVTMMFWYRQQPGQSLTLIATANQGSEATYESGFVIDKFPISRPNLTFSTLTVSNMSPEDSSIYLCSVESLGMGIERNIQYFGAGTRLSVL.

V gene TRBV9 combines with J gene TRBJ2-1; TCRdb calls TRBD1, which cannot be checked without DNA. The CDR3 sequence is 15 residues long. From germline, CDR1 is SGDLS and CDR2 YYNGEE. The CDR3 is CASSVRQRGNNEQFF.

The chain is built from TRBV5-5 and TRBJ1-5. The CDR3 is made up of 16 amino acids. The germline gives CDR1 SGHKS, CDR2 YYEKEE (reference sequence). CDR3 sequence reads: CASSGGGTISNQPQHF.

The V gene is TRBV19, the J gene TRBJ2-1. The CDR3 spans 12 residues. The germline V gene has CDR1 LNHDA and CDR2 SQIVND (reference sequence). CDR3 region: CASSSLRNEQFF.